Included here is one T cell receptor beta chain sequence, with context. As yet, its antigen is unknown. Here immunoSEQ multiplex PCR was the method, and the copy in TCRdb shows in-frame clones only, minus some. The sample yields 250,000 to 300,000 clones, 70% to 90% seen once. Germline assignment: CDR1 LNHDA and CDR2 SQIVND (reference sequence). V was shortened by 3 bases and J by 0 bases, with 9 bases between the two germline ends. The CDR3 extends over 14 amino acids. The data derive from a study of cytomegalovirus exposure and HLA in healthy donors. Study-wide results and caveats: Cytomegalovirus association was assigned to under 200 TCR beta chains. Three chains linked to CMV were shown in vitro to be specific for CMV antigens. Reported performance of the classifier showed diagnosis of cytomegalovirus status with high specificity and sensitivity. According to a subsequent analysis, TCR clusters from the first cohort were inclined to appear together in the 90 to 150 validation repertoires.

The J gene is TRBJ2-7, the V gene TRBV19; D gene uncertain. Material: PBMCs. The sequence was obtained from a woman younger than 35 in good health and CMV-seronegative. The CDR3 here is CASSMGSPSYEQYF. CDR3 DNA: TGTGCCAGTAGTATGGGCAGCCCCTCCTACGAGCAGTACTTC.